This TCR beta chain was documented in a study of CD8 T cells in Susac syndrome. Findings of the study overall: In Susac syndrome, the CD4+ T cell repertoires did not show clonal expansion.

On this clonotype: Its matching antigen is unknown.

cDNA came from approximately 0.5 to 1 ug RNA primed by random hexamers. Each CDR3 protein gets one entry after TCRdb re-called the immunoSEQ multiplex PCR reads with MiXCR. This table holds 110,000 to 150,000 distinct CDR3 sequences, almost 96% found once. From germline, CDR1 is MNHNY and CDR2 SVGAGI (reference sequence). The CDR3 is 15 residues long. The V segment lost 3 bases and the J segment 4 bases; nucleotides outside the gene matches: 4. The sequenced sample was CD4+ T cells from PBMCs. This chain links TRBV6-6 with TRBJ2-5; 11 nucleotides align to TRBD1. The TCR originated in a human donor with Susac syndrome. CDR3 protein: CASSYGQGAGETQYF. CDR3 DNA sequence: TGTGCCAGCAGTTATGGACAGGGGGCAGGAGAGACCCAGTACTTC.